Below, 17 T cell receptor beta chains from the same sample are listed, as sequenced in a study of naive and memory T cell subsets. An equimolar mix of two oligonucleotides served as the beta constant-region primer for TRBC1 and TRBC2. TCRdb reanalysed the UMI-ligation and nested PCR reads using MiXCR and keeps one entry per CDR3 protein. The sample holds 140,000 to 150,000 distinct CDR3 sequences, about a sixth seen once. Specimen: naive CD4+ T cells from blood. The receptors originated from a human donor in good health.

The table lists this clonotype with a few counts. The chain couples TRBV4-1 to TRBJ2-6, with D maybe TRBD1 (5 bases). V lost 2 bases and J 2 bases, leaving 19 bases between the germline ends. This CDR3 is 19 amino acids long. Germline lookup yields CDR1 MGHRA and CDR2 YSYEKL. The CDR3, as DNA: TGCGCCAGCAGCCAACCTGGAAGGACATCTCCGACTGGGGCCAACGTCCTGACTTTC. Translating it yields CASSQPGRTSPTGANVLTF.

This chain uses TRBV4-2 with TRBJ2-3; D is perhaps TRBD1 (5 bases). The CDR3 contains 14 residues. Germline V gene sequence: CDR1 LGHNA, CDR2 YNFKEQ. The V end lost 4 bases, the J end lost 0 bases, and 8 bases lay between the germline ends. CDR3 loop: CASSRQGSTDTQYF. CDR3 bases: TGTGCCAGCAGCCGCCAGGGTAGCACAGATACGCAGTATTTT.

V and J are TRBV7-9 and TRBJ1-3, with D tentatively TRBD1 (5 bases). The germline gives CDR1 SEHNR, CDR2 FQNEAQ (reference sequence). Trimming cost V 5 bases and J 0 bases, with 11 bases left between them. The CDR3 length is 15 residues. The CDR3 region has the DNA TGTGCCAGCAGCCCGAATCAGGGCTCTGGAAACACCATATATTTT. Its protein is CASSPNQGSGNTIYF.

This chain links TRBV7-9 with TRBJ2-3; 7 nucleotides align to TRBD1. V trimming: 1 base; J trimming: 6 bases; junction bases outside the gene matches: 10. The germline V gene has CDR1 SEHNR and CDR2 FQNEAQ (reference sequence). CDR3 size: 16 residues. The CDR3: CASSLGTGVVVDTQYF. The CDR3, as DNA: TGTGCCAGCAGCTTAGGAACAGGGGTCGTGGTGGATACGCAGTATTTT.

This CDR3 is CASSEARSSGNTIYF. As DNA, the CDR3 is TGTGCCAGCAGTGAAGCGCGGAGCTCTGGAAACACCATATATTTT. The rearrangement joins TRBV6-1 to TRBJ1-3; D is undetermined. The length of the CDR3 is 15 residues. Trimming pared 0 bases from V and 0 bases from J, leaving 6 bases between. Germline CDR1 and CDR2: MNHNS and SASEGT.

This clonotype came up a few times. The chain links TRBV3-1 to TRBJ2-5; no clear D gene. The CDR3 loop spans 13 amino acids. With 2 bases removed from V and 1 base from J, the gap between germline ends came to 5 bases. From germline, CDR1 is LGHDT and CDR2 YNNKEL (reference sequence). In DNA form, the CDR3 reads TGTGCCAGCAGCCAACACAGCCAAGAGACCCAGTACTTC. This translates into CASSQHSQETQYF.

The chain recombines TRBV7-9 with TRBJ2-7, with D perhaps matching TRBD1 (6 bases). V lost 5 bases and J lost 3, with 23 bases in between. CDR1 and CDR2 from the germline V gene are SEHNR and FQNEAQ (reference sequence). This CDR3 region has 17 residues. This chain's CDR3 is CASSRIFGGRGRYEQYF. The DNA for the CDR3 is TGTGCCAGCAGCCGGATATTTGGTGGCAGGGGACGCTACGAGCAGTACTTC.

This clonotype was observed a few times. The chain has TRBV15 and TRBJ1-2; 7 bases fit TRBD1. The CDR3 contains 16 residues. With 0 bases clipped from V and 4 bases from J, the junction kept 8 bases outside the gene matches. CDR1 LNHNV and CDR2 YYDKDF come from the germline V gene (reference sequence). CDR3 in amino acids: CATSRDLRQGVYGYTF. The CDR3 DNA follows: TGTGCCACCAGCAGAGATCTTAGACAGGGCGTCTATGGCTACACCTTC.

This clonotype was seen only a few times. The genes are TRBV27 and TRBJ1-5; 8 bases agree with TRBD1. Germline values: CDR1 MNHEY, CDR2 SMNVEV (reference sequence). V dropped 6 bases and J dropped 3; count of bases not matched to a gene: 7. The CDR3 sequence is 15 residues long. CDR3 protein: CASRPGGFANQPQHF. CDR3 nucleotide sequence: TGTGCCAGCAGGCCAGGGGGCTTCGCCAATCAGCCCCAGCATTTT.

This clonotype was recorded many times. V gene TRBV4-2 combines with J gene TRBJ2-1; D call uncertain. The CDR3 totals 13 residues. Germline-derived CDR1 and CDR2 are LGHNA and YNFKEQ. With 0 bases removed from V and 10 bases from J, the gap between germline ends came to 10 bases. The DNA of the CDR3 is TGTGCCAGCAGCCAAGATTTACTAAGGGAGCAGTTCTTC. It is translated as CASSQDLLREQFF.

The chain is built from TRBV28 and TRBJ2-7; TRBD2 matches 7 bases. Looked up from germline, CDR1 is MDHEN and CDR2 is SYDVKM. The CDR3 is 15 amino acids. V lost 7 bases and J lost 1; bases outside the gene matches: 10. CDR3 protein: CASMSKRDLSYEQYF. In DNA, the CDR3 is TGTGCCAGCATGTCCAAGCGGGACTTGTCCTACGAGCAGTACTTC. Drawing the rest from reference TRBV28 and TRBJ2-7, the complete variable domain is DVKVTQSSRYLVKRTGEKVFLECVQDMDHENMFWYRQDPGLGLRLIYFSYDVKMKEKGDIPEGYSVSREKKERFSLILESASTNQTSMYLCASMSKRDLSYEQYFGPGTRLTVT.

This clonotype was seen a few times. The J gene is TRBJ2-5, the V gene TRBV5-1; the match to TRBD1 covers 9 bases. V was pared by 0 bases and J by 5 bases, with 8 bases of the junction left unmatched. Germline loops: CDR1 SGHRS, CDR2 YFSETQ. This CDR3 region has 16 residues. Here the CDR3 reads CASSLVWTGEGETQYF. The CDR3, as DNA: TGCGCCAGCAGCTTGGTCTGGACAGGGGAGGGGGAGACCCAGTACTTC.

In its sample, this clonotype was seen a few times. The chain uses TRBV11-2 and TRBJ2-4; TRBD1 matches 7 bases. The CDR3 spans 16 residues. Germline V gene sequence: CDR1 SGHAT, CDR2 FQNNGV. The ends lost 5 bases at V and 0 bases at J; junction bases unmatched: 7. CDR3 DNA: TGTGCCAGCAGCATGGGACAGTTCTTAGCCAAAAACATTCAGTACTTC. It is translated as CASSMGQFLAKNIQYF. Full variable domain (remainder filled in from reference TRBV11-2 and TRBJ2-4): EAGVAQSPRYKIIEKRQSVAFWCNPISGHATLYWYQQILGQGPKLLIQFQNNGVVDDSQLPKDRFSAERLKGVDSTLKIQPAKLEDSAVYLCASSMGQFLAKNIQYFGAGTRLSVL.

The table lists this clonotype with a few counts. The chain employs TRBV2 and TRBJ1-1, with D uncertain. CDR1 and CDR2 (germline): SNHLY, FYNNEI. The CDR3 runs 13 residues. The germline V and J ends were trimmed by 3 bases and 0 bases, with 5 bases remaining between them. The CDR3 nucleotides read TGTGCCAGCAGTGACAACATGAACACTGAAGCTTTCTTT. This encodes CASSDNMNTEAFF.

The CDR3: CASSQEGGSPPDTQYF. The CDR3 DNA follows: TGCGCCAGCAGCCAAGAAGGTGGCAGCCCTCCAGATACGCAGTATTTT. The chain recombines TRBV4-1 with TRBJ2-3; no firm D call. The CDR3 runs 16 residues. The germline V gene has CDR1 MGHRA and CDR2 YSYEKL. The V and J ends lost 0 bases and 4 bases respectively, with 14 bases between them.

About this clonotype itself: The CDR3 ends on some other residue instead of the conserved phenylalanine or tryptophan, so this is likely a read error. The genes are TRBV28 and TRBJ2-1, with a weak D call TRBD1 (6 bases). Germline CDR1 reads MDHEN; CDR2 reads SYDVKM. The ends were cut back, 7 bases at V and 1 base at J, with 17 bases in the middle. The CDR3 totals 16 residues. The CDR3 is CASNKQGKGSYNEQFS. The CDR3, as DNA: TGTGCCAGCAACAAACAGGGAAAAGGGTCCTACAATGAGCAGTTCTCC.

V is TRBV5-1 and J is TRBJ1-6; D is unclear. Germline loops: CDR1 SGHRS, CDR2 YFSETQ. V shed 0 bases and J shed 8 bases, with 6 bases lying between them. The CDR3 is 13 residues long. This CDR3 reads CASSLDQDSPLHF. CDR3 DNA: TGCGCCAGCAGCTTGGATCAGGATTCACCCCTCCACTTT.